The rows below give T cell receptor beta chains drawn from one sample of a study of cytomegalovirus exposure and HLA in healthy donors. Libraries were prepared by immunoSEQ multiplex PCR; TCRdb keeps only in-frame clonotypes and omits some of them. The data show more than 100,000 clones, over 60% seen once. Source material: PBMCs. The receptors here all came from a woman aged 40 to 49 in good health and CMV-seropositive. Each CDR3 is given with its conserved first and last residue. D genes are given only for firm matches. Clone size is not always given. Where it is, it says once, few, many or a class for expanded clones.

v_gene	d_gene	abundance	j_gene	CDR3nt	CDR3aa
TRBV5-4	TRBD1	.	TRBJ1-6	TGTGCCAGCAGCCCGGGACAGGGTTACTCACCCCTCCACTTT	CASSPGQGYSPLHF
TRBV10-3	TRBD2	.	TRBJ2-3	TGTGCCATCAGCGCGACTAGCGGCCTCACAGATACGCAGTATTTT	CAISATSGLTDTQYF
TRBV7-9	TRBD2	once	TRBJ2-2	TGTGCCAGCAGCTTAGGGGAGGGCACCGGGGAGCTGTTTTTT	CASSLGEGTGELFF
TRBV5-4	TRBD1	once	TRBJ1-5	TGTGCCAGCAGCTTTGACAGGGCCCAGCCCCAGCATTTT	CASSFDRAQPQHF
TRBV20-1	TRBD2	once	TRBJ2-4	TGCAGTGCTGCTACTAGCGGGGGTCAGTACTTC	CSAATSGGQYF
TRBV10-3	TRBD1	.	TRBJ1-2	TGTGCCATCAGTGTGGGGACAGGGGGAATCTATGGCTACACCTTC	CAISVGTGGIYGYTF
TRBV18	TRBD1	.	TRBJ1-1	TGTGCCAGCTCACTCACGACAGGGATGAACACTGAAGCTTTCTTT	CASSLTTGMNTEAFF
TRBV13	TRBD1	few	TRBJ2-3	TGTGCCAGCAGCCCGGGGGACAGGGGGACAGATACGCAGTATTTT	CASSPGDRGTDTQYF
TRBV11-2	.	.	TRBJ1-1	TGTGCCAGCAGCACACCTCGTGGGGGGGCAACTGAAGCTTTCTTT	CASSTPRGGATEAFF
TRBV5-1	TRBD1	few	TRBJ1-1	TGCGCCAGTCGACCACAGGGGGTGAACACTGAAGCTTTCTTT	CASRPQGVNTEAFF
TRBV4-1	.	.	TRBJ2-1	TGCGCCAGCAGCCATCACGGGAGCCTCTCCTACAATGAGCAGTTCTTC	CASSHHGSLSYNEQFF
TRBV4-3	TRBD1	few	TRBJ1-2	TGCGCCAGCAGCCAATCAACCGGGACAGGGATTAACTATGGCTACACCTTC	CASSQSTGTGINYGYTF
TRBV12-5	.	.	TRBJ1-5	TGTGCTAGTGGTTCGCGGGTCTCTCCCCAGCATTTT	CASGSRVSPQHF
TRBV11-2	.	few	TRBJ2-1	TGTGCCAGCAGCCCCCGGGAGGAGCAGTTCTTC	CASSPREEQFF
TRBV4-3	TRBD2	few	TRBJ2-1	TGCGCCAGCAGCCAAGAAGCGGGGGGAACCAGCTCCTACAATGAGCAGTTCTTC	CASSQEAGGTSSYNEQFF
TRBV7-9	.	.	TRBJ2-1	TGTGCCAGCCACTCCTACAATGAGCAGTTCTTC	CASHSYNEQFF
TRBV5-1	.	.	TRBJ2-1	TGCGCCAGCAGCCCGGGGTCCCCCAATGAGCAGTTCTTC	CASSPGSPNEQFF
TRBV7-6	.	.	TRBJ2-7	TGTGCCAGCAGCTTAGACCCTGGTGAGAACTACGAGCAGTACTTC	CASSLDPGENYEQYF
TRBV7-2	.	.	TRBJ2-2	TGTGCCAGCAGCTTTATCCGGACAACCTACACCGGGGAGCTGTTTTTT	CASSFIRTTYTGELFF
TRBV7-9	TRBD1	once	TRBJ2-2	TGTGCCAGCAGCTCCCGGGACAGGGACACCGGGGAGCTGTTTTTT	CASSSRDRDTGELFF
TRBV9	.	.	TRBJ2-1	TGTGCCAGCAGCGTAGGGGGCCAGGTCGGCAATGAGCAGTTCTTC	CASSVGGQVGNEQFF
TRBV2	.	.	TRBJ1-6	TGTGCCAGCAGTATACAGGGAAGCTATAATTCACCCCTCCACTTT	CASSIQGSYNSPLHF
TRBV7-2	TRBD2	.	TRBJ2-5	TGTGCCAGCAGCCTGCACAGCGGGGGAGGCCAAGAGACCCAGTACTTC	CASSLHSGGGQETQYF
TRBV11-1	TRBD2	.	TRBJ2-1	TGTGCCAGCAGCGCAGGACTAGCGGGGGCGAATGAGCAGTTCTTC	CASSAGLAGANEQFF
TRBV14	.	.	TRBJ2-5	TGTGCCAGCAGCCGCCTTGGCCATCAAGAGACCCAGTACTTC	CASSRLGHQETQYF
TRBV9	.	once	TRBJ1-3	TGTGCCAGCAGCGTAACGGGGGATGGAAACACCATATATTTT	CASSVTGDGNTIYF
TRBV9	TRBD1	.	TRBJ2-1	TGTGCCAGCAGTCCCACAGGGGGAGAATCCTACAATGAGCAGTTCTTC	CASSPTGGESYNEQFF
TRBV6-5	.	once	TRBJ2-5	TGTGCCAGCAGTTGGGGACTCGTACAAGAGACCCAGTACTTC	CASSWGLVQETQYF
TRBV10-3	TRBD2	.	TRBJ2-3	TGTGCCCACCTCCCTAGCGGACCCACAGATACGCAGTATTTT	CAHLPSGPTDTQYF